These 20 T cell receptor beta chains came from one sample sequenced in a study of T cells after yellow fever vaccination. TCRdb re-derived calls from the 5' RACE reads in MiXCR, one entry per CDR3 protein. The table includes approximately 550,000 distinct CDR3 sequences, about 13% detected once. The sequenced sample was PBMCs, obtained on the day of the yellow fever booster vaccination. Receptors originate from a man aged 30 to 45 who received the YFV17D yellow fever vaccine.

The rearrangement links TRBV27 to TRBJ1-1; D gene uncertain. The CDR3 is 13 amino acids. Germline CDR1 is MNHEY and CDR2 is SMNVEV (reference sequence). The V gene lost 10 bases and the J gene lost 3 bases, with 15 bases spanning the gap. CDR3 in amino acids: CATTRLGDTEAFF. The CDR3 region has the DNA TGTGCCACCACACGGTTAGGCGACACTGAAGCTTTCTTT.

CDR3 DNA sequence: TGTGCCAGCAGTTTTTTCGCAGGACGCTACGAGCAGTACTTC. Amino acid sequence: CASSFFAGRYEQYF. V and J are TRBV12-3 or TRBV12-4 and TRBJ2-7; D gene ambiguous. Trimming left V 3 bases short and J 3 bases short, with 12 bases between. CDR3 length equals 14 residues.

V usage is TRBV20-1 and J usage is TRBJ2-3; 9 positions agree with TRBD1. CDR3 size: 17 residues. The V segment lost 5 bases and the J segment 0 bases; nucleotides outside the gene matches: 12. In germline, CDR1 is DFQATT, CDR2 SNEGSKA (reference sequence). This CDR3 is CSASTATGTGSTDTQYF. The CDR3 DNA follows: TGCAGTGCTTCTACTGCCACCGGGACAGGGAGCACAGATACGCAGTATTTT.

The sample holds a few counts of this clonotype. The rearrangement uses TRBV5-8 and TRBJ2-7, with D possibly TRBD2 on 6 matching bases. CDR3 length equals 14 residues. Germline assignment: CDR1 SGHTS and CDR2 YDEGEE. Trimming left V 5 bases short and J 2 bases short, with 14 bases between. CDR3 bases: TGTGCCAGCAGTCGTGATCCGGGAGCCTACGAGCAGTACTTC. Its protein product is CASSRDPGAYEQYF.

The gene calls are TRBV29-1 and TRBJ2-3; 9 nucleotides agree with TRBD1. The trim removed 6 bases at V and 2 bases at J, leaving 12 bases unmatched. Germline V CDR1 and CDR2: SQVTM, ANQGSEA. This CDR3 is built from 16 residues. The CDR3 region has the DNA TGCAGCGTGCGGAGGGACAGGGCGGCTTTCACAGATACGCAGTATTTT. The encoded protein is CSVRRDRAAFTDTQYF.

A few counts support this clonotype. CDR3 loop: CASTMGAGELFF. As DNA, the CDR3 is TGTGCCAGCACCATGGGGGCCGGGGAGCTGTTTTTT. The chain uses TRBV2 and TRBJ2-2; D is possibly TRBD1 or TRBD2 (5 bases each). The germline gives CDR1 SNHLY, CDR2 FYNNEI. The CDR3 contains 12 residues. V lost 7 bases and J lost 6, with 9 bases in between.

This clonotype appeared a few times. The DNA of the CDR3 is TGCAGCGTTGGCCCGGGACTAGCGGGAGGCAATGAGCAGTTCTTC. Translated, it gives CSVGPGLAGGNEQFF. The gene calls are TRBV29-1 and TRBJ2-1; 15 bases are a match to TRBD2. Looked up from germline, CDR1 is SQVTM and CDR2 is ANQGSEA. Trimming cost V 4 bases and J 6 bases; bases outside gene matches: 4. The CDR3 is 15 amino acids.

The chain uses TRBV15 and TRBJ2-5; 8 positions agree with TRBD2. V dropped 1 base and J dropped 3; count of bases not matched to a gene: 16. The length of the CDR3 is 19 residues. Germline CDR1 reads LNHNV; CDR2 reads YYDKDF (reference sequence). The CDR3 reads CATSRVFGRAGFAEETQYF. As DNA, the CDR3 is TGTGCCACCAGCAGAGTATTCGGGAGGGCCGGTTTCGCGGAAGAGACCCAGTACTTC. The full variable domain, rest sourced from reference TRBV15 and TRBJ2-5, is DAMVIQNPRYQVTQFGKPVTLSCSQTLNHNVMYWYQQKSSQAPKLLFHYYDKDFNNEADTPDNFQSRRPNTSFCFLDIRSPGLGDTAMYLCATSRVFGRAGFAEETQYFGPGTRLLVL.

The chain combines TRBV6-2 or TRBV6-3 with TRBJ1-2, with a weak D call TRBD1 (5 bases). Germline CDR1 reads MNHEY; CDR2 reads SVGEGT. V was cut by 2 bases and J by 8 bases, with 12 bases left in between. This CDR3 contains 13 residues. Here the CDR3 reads CASSYGTAGGYTF. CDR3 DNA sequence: TGTGCCAGCAGTTACGGGACGGCGGGAGGCTACACCTTC.

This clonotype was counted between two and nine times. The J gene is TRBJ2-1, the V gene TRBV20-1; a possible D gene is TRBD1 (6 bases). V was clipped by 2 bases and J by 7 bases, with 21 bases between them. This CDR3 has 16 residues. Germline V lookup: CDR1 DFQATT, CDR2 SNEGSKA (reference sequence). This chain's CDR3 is CSARPHPPDRTNEQFF. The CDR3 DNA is TGCAGTGCTAGACCACACCCCCCGGACAGAACGAATGAGCAGTTCTTC.

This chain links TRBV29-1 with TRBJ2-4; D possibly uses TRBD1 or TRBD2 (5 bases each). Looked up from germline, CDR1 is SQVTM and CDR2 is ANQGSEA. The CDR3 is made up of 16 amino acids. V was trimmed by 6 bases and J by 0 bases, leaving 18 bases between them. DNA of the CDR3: TGCAGCGTGCTGCCGGGGCAGGGCCTAGCCAAAAACATTCAGTACTTC. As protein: CSVLPGQGLAKNIQYF. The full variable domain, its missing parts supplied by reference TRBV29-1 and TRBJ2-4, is SAVISQKPSRDICQRGTSLTIQCQVDSQVTMMFWYRQQPGQSLTLIATANQGSEATYESGFVIDKFPISRPNLTFSTLTVSNMSPEDSSIYLCSVLPGQGLAKNIQYFGAGTRLSVL.

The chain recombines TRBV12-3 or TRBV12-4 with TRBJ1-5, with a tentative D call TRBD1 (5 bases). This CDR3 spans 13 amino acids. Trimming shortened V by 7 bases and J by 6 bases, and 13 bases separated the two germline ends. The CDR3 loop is CASNKGLVQPQHF. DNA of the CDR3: TGTGCCAGCAACAAGGGGTTAGTTCAGCCCCAGCATTTT.

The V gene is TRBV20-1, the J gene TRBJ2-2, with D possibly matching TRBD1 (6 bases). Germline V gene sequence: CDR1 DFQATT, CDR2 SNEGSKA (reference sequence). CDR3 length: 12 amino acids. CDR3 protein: CGGQTNTGELFF. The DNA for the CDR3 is TGCGGTGGACAGACGAACACCGGGGAGCTGTTTTTT.

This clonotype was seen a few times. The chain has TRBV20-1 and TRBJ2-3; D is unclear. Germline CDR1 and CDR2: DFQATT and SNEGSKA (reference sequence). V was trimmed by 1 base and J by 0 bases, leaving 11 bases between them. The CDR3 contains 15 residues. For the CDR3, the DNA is TGCAGTGCTAGAGGTGGCCAGGTTAGCACAGATACGCAGTATTTT. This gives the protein CSARGGQVSTDTQYF.

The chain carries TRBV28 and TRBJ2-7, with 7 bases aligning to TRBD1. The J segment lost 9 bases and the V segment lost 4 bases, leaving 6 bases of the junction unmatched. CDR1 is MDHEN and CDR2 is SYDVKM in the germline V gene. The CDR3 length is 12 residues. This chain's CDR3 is CASSYRGIVQYF. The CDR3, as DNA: TGTGCCAGCAGTTACAGGGGAATTGTGCAGTACTTC.

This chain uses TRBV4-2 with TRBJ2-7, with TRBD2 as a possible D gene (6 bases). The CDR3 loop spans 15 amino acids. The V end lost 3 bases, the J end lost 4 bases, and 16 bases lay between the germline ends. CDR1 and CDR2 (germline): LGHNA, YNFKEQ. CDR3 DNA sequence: TGTGCCAGCAGCCAGACACGGGAGCCGGGATACGAGCAGTACTTC. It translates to CASSQTREPGYEQYF.

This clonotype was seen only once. The CDR3 reads CASSPRTGNPYGYTF. CDR3 bases: TGTGCCAGCTCACCAAGGACAGGAAACCCTTATGGCTACACCTTC. The V call is TRBV18, the J call TRBJ1-2; 7 nucleotides align to TRBD1. Trimming cost V 2 bases and J 5 bases; bases outside gene matches: 8. In germline, CDR1 is KGHSH, CDR2 LQKENI. The CDR3 is 15 amino acids.

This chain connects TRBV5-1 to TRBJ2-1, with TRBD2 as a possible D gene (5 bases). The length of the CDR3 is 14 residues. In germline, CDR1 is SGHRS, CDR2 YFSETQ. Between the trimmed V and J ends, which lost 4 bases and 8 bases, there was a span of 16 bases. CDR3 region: CASSRGRGSDEQFF. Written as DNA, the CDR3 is TGCGCCAGCAGCCGCGGAAGAGGGAGTGATGAGCAGTTCTTC.

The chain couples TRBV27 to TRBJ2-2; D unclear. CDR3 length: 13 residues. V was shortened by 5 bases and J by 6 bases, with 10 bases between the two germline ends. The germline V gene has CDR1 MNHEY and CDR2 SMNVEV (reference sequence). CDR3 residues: CASSGFSPGELFF. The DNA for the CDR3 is TGTGCCAGCAGTGGGTTTAGCCCCGGGGAGCTGTTTTTT.

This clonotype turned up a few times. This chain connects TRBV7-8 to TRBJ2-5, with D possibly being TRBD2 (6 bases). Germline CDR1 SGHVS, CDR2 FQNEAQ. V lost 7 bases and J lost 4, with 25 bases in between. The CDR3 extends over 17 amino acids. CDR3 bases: TGTGCCAGCACCAGGGCAGATTCCTTGATCGGGGGAGAGACCCAGTACTTC. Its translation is CASTRADSLIGGETQYF.